This entry is about one T cell receptor (beta chain). Its antigen is as yet unknown. The sample comes from a study of monozygotic twins with inflammatory bowel disease. The study, taken as a whole, reports: IBD patients carried less diverse TCRbeta repertoires (inverse Simpson) than healthy co-twins. People with IBD had fewer clonotypes in common with others than healthy twins did, especially with disease activity.

Eight reactions per sample, run separately, yielded cDNA. Two nested PCRs, of about 16 and 10 cycles, processed TCRalpha and TCRbeta cDNA. TCRdb re-called the 5' RACE reads and shows each CDR3 protein once, DNA omitted. The sample data list approximately 100,000 distinct CDR3 sequences. The CDR3 is 19 residues long. The germline gives CDR1 MNHEY, CDR2 SVGEGT. The sequence was obtained from a human donor with ulcerative colitis or Crohn's disease, or a healthy co-twin of an affected twin (not recorded which). The sample was blood. This rearrangement joins TRBV6-2 or TRBV6-3 to TRBJ1-5; TCRdb's assignment of TRBD1 cannot be checked, as there is no DNA. The chain's CDR3 is CASTHSSFAGRGRNQPQHF.